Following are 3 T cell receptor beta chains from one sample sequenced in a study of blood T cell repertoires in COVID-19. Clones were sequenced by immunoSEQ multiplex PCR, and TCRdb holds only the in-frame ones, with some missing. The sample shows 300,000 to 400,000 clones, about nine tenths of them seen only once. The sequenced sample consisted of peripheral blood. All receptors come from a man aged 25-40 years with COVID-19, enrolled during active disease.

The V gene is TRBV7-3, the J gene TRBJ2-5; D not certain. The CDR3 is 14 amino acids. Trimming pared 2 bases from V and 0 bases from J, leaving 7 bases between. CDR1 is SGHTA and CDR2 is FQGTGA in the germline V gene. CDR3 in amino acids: CASSLGPYQETQYF. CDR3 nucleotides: TGTGCCAGCAGCTTAGGGCCCTACCAAGAGACCCAGTACTTC.

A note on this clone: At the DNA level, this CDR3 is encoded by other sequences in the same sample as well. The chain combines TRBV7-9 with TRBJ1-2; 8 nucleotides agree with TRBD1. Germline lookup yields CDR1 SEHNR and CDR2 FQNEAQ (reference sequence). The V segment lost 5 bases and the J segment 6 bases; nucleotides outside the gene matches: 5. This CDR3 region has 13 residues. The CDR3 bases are TGTGCCAGCAGCCTTACAGGGGGGGATGGCTACACCTTC. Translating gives CASSLTGGDGYTF.

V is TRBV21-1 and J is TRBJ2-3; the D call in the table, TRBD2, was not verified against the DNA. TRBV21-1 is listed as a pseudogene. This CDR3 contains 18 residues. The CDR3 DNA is TGTGCCAGCAGCCTCCACAAGGGGCGGGGGGGCCAGGAAGATACGCAGTATTTT. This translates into CASSLHKGRGGQEDTQYF.